The sequence of this T cell receptor (beta chain) was determined in a study of blood T cell repertoires in COVID-19. Germline assignment: CDR1 SGHAT and CDR2 FQNNGV. Deletions cut 3 bases from V and 1 base from J, with 13 bases between. The CDR3 loop spans 15 amino acids. Measured with immunoSEQ multiplex PCR; TCRdb has only the in-frame clones, and not every one. The table lists around 250,000 clones, roughly 80% of them singletons. The receptor comes from a man aged 40-50 years who had been exposed to COVID-19. The chain is built from TRBV11-2 and TRBJ2-7; tentatively, D is TRBD1 (6 bases). Source material: PBMCs or T cells enriched from blood (not recorded which). The CDR3 DNA follows: TGTGCCAGCAGCTTGGTCCCCGGACAGTCCTACGAGCAGTACTTC. Translated, it gives CASSLVPGQSYEQYF.